The clone carrying this T cell receptor (beta chain) appeared a few times. Its antigen is still unknown. These data are taken from a study of T cells after yellow fever vaccination. In the study overall: SMART-Seq v4 Ultra Low Input prepared libraries from low-cell fractions.

This CDR3 comprises 14 residues. Germline CDR1 is SGHTA and CDR2 is FQGTGA. V was pared by 2 bases and J by 6 bases, with 13 bases between. Study-level points and caveats: A faster peak, day 5 versus 15, was reached by the weaker secondary response. Reappearance after the booster was observed for most primary-vaccination clones (about 96% CD4, more than 70% CD8).

A process of 5'RACE template switching, which added a universal primer site and UMIs, was used to make TCR cDNA. TCRdb reanalysed the 5' RACE reads using MiXCR and keeps one entry per CDR3 protein. The repertoire holds 300,000 to 350,000 distinct CDR3 sequences, with about 8.3% as singletons. The V and J genes are TRBV7-3 and TRBJ1-1; D gene ambiguous. Sequences were derived from PBMCs, sampled about 41 days after the first yellow fever vaccination. The sequence came from a young man who received the YFV17D yellow fever vaccine. CDR3 DNA sequence: TGTGCCAGCAGCTTAGGTACGTCGGGGTCTGAAGCTTTCTTT. This translates into CASSLGTSGSEAFF.